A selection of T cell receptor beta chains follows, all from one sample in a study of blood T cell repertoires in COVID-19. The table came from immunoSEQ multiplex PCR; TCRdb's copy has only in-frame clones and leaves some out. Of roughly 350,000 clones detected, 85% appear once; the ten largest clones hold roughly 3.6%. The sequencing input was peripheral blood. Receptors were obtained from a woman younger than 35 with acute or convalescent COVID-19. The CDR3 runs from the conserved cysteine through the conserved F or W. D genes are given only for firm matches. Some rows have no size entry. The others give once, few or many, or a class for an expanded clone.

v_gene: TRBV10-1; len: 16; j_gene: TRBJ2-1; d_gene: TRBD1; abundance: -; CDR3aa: CASSDRGTGSRNEQFF; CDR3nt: TGCGCCAGCAGCGACCGGGGGACAGGGTCTCGGAATGAGCAGTTCTTC
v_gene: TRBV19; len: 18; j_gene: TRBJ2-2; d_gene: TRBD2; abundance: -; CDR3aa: CASTALGVAGKNTGELFF; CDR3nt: TGTGCCAGTACCGCTCTAGGAGTAGCGGGAAAGAACACCGGGGAGCTGTTTTTT
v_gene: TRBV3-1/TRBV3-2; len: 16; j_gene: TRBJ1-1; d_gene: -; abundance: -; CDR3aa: CASSQVFTGLPTEAFF; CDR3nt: TGTGCCAGCAGCCAGGTGTTCACAGGGCTTCCCACTGAAGCTTTCTTT
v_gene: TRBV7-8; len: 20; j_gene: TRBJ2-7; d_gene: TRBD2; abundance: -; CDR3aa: CASSPRSLTKLAGGTYEQYF; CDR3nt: TGTGCCAGCAGCCCACGTTCCCTAACAAAACTAGCGGGAGGGACCTACGAGCAGTACTTC
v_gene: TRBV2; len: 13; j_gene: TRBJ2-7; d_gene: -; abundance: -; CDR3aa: CASSEGGQTEQYF; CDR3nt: TGTGCCAGCAGTGAGGGGGGGCAGACAGAGCAGTACTTC
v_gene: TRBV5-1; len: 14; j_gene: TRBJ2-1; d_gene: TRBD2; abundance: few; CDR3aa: CASSGTSGSNEQFF; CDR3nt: TGCGCCAGCAGTGGGACTAGCGGGTCGAATGAGCAGTTCTTC
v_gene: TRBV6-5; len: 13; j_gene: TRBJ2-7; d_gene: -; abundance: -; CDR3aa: CASSSMLFDEQYF; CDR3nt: TGTGCCAGCAGCTCCATGCTATTCGACGAGCAGTACTTC
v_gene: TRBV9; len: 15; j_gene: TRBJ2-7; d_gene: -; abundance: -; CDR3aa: CASSVAAGASYEQYF; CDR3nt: TGTGCCAGCAGCGTAGCTGCGGGGGCCTCCTACGAGCAGTACTTC
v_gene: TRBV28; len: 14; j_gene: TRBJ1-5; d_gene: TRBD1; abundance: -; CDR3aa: CASSQGGSNQPQHF; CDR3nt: TGTGCCAGCAGTCAGGGGGGAAGCAATCAGCCCCAGCATTTT
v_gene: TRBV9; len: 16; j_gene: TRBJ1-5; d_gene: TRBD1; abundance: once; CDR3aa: CASSAVDRGSWQPQHF; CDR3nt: TGTGCCAGCAGCGCCGTCGACAGGGGATCGTGGCAGCCCCAGCATTTT
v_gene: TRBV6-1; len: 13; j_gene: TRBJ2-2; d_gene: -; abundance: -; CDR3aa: CASSERESGELFF; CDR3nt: TGTGCCAGCAGTGAAAGAGAGAGCGGGGAGCTGTTTTTT
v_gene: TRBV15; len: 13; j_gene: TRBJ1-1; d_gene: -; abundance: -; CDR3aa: CATSRTGNTEAFF; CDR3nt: TGTGCCACCAGCAGGACAGGTAACACTGAAGCTTTCTTT
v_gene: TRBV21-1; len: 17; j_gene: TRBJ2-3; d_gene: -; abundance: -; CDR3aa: CASSKAPSGGVVHTQYF; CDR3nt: TGTGCCAGCAGCAAAGCCCCTAGCGGGGGGGTCGTCCATACGCAGTATTTT
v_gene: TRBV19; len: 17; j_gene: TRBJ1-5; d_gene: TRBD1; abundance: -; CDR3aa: CASSRTGVWVGNQPQHF; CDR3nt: TGTGCCAGTAGTAGGACAGGTGTTTGGGTAGGCAATCAGCCCCAGCATTTT
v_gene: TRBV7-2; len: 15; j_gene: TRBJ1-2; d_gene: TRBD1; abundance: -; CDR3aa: CASSLYPGQTYGYTF; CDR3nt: TGTGCCAGCAGCTTATATCCGGGACAGACATATGGCTACACCTTC
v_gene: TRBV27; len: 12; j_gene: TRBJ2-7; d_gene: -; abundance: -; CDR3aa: CASSRGTYEQYF; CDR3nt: TGTGCCAGCAGTCGGGGGACCTACGAGCAGTACTTC
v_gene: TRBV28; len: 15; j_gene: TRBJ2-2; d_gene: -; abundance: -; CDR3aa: CASSSSTLYTGELFF; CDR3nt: TGTGCCAGCAGTTCCTCGACACTCTACACCGGGGAGCTGTTTTTT
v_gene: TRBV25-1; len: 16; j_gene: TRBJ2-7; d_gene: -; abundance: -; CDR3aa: CASSSSEGVLSYEQYF; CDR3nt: TGTGCCAGCAGTTCCTCGGAGGGAGTTCTGTCCTACGAGCAGTACTTC
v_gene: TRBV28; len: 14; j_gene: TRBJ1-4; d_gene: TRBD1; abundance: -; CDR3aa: CASTVTGGTEKLFF; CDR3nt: TGTGCCAGCACTGTTACAGGGGGGACTGAAAAACTGTTTTTT
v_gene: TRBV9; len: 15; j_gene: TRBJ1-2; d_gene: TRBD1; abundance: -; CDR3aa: CASSPKTGDNYGYTF; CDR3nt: TGTGCCAGCAGCCCAAAGACAGGGGATAACTATGGCTACACCTTC
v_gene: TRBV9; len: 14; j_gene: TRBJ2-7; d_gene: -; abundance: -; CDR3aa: CASNIKGGPDEQYF; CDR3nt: TGTGCCAGCAACATAAAAGGGGGTCCGGACGAGCAGTACTTC
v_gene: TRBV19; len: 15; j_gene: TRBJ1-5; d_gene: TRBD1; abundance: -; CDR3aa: CASSGGQGVFQPQHF; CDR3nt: TGTGCCAGTAGTGGAGGACAGGGCGTATTTCAGCCCCAGCATTTT
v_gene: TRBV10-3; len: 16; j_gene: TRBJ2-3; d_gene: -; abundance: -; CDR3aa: CAISGLAGASTDTQYF; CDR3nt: TGTGCCATCAGTGGGTTGGCGGGGGCTAGCACAGATACGCAGTATTTT
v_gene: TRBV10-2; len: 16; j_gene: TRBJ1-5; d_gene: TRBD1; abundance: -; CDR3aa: CASQINTGGFDQPQHF; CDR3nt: TGCGCCAGCCAGATCAATACAGGGGGCTTCGATCAGCCCCAGCATTTT
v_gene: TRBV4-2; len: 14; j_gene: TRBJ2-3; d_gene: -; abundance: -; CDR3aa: CASSQIDRTDTQYF; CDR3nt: TGTGCCAGCAGCCAAATTGACAGGACAGATACGCAGTATTTT
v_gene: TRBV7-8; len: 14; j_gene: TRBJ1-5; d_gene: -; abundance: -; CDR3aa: CASSLRQGGQPQHF; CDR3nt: TGTGCCAGCAGCTTAAGGCAGGGAGGTCAGCCCCAGCATTTT
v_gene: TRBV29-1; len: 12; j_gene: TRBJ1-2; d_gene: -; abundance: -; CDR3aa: CSVGGANYGYTF; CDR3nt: TGCAGCGTTGGGGGCGCTAACTATGGCTACACCTTC
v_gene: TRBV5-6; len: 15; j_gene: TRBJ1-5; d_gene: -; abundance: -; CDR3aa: CASSLMWETDQPQHF; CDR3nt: TGTGCCAGCAGCCTCATGTGGGAGACCGATCAGCCCCAGCATTTT
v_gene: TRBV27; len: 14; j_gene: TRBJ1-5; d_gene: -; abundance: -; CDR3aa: CASSSRPRDQPQHF; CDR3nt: TGTGCCAGCAGTTCCCGTCCTCGGGATCAGCCCCAGCATTTT
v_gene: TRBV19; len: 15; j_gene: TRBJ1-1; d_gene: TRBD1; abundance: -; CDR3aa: CASNLGTGGFAEAFF; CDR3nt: TGTGCCAGTAACCTAGGGACAGGGGGATTTGCTGAAGCTTTCTTT
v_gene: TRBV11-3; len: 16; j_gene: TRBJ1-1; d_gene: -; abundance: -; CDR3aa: CASSLGGQGFRTEAFF; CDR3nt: TGTGCCAGCAGCTTAGGGGGTCAGGGATTTCGCACTGAAGCTTTCTTT
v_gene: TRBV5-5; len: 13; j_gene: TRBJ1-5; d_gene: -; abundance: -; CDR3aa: CASSLQGNQPQHF; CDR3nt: TGTGCCAGCAGCTTGCAGGGCAATCAGCCCCAGCATTTT
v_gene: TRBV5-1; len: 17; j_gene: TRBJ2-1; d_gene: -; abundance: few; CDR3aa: CASSLEKRTGKVNEQFF; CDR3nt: TGCGCCAGCAGCTTAGAGAAAAGGACGGGAAAAGTAAATGAGCAGTTCTTC
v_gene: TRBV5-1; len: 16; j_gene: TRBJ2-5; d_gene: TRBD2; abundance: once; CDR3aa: CASSLGVAGSQETQYF; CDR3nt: TGCGCCAGCAGCTTGGGGGTAGCGGGAAGCCAAGAGACCCAGTACTTC
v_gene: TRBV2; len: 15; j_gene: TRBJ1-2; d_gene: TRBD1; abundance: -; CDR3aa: CASSEGDRGLYGYTF; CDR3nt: TGTGCCAGCAGTGAGGGGGACAGAGGACTATATGGCTACACCTTC
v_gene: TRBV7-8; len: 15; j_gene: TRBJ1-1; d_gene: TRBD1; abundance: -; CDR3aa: CASSLRGRGLTEAFF; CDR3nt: TGTGCCAGCAGCTTAAGAGGCAGGGGGCTGACTGAAGCTTTCTTT
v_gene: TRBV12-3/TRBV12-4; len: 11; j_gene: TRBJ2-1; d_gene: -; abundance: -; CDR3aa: CASSRDNEQFF; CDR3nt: TGTGCCAGCAGTCGCGACAATGAGCAGTTCTTC
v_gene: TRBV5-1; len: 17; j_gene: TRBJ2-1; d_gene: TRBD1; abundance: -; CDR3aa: CASSFILTGNSYNEQFF; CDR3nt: TGCGCCAGCAGCTTTATATTGACAGGGAACTCCTACAATGAGCAGTTCTTC
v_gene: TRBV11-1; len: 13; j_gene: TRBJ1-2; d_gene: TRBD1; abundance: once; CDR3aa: CASTRTGKYGYTF; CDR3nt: TGTGCCAGCACCAGGACAGGGAAGTATGGCTACACCTTC
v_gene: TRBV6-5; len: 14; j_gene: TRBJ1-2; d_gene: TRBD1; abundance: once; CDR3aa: CASSSDRGLGGYTF; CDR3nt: TGTGCCAGCAGTTCGGACAGGGGGCTTGGTGGCTACACCTTC
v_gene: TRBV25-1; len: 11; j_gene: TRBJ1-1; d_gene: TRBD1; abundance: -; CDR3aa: CATRQGLVAFF; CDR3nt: TGTGCCACCCGACAGGGCCTCGTAGCTTTCTTT
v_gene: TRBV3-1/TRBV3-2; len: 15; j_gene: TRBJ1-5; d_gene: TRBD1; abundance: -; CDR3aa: CASSHGTGGKQPQHF; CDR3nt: TGTGCCAGCAGTCATGGGACAGGGGGTAAGCAGCCCCAGCATTTT
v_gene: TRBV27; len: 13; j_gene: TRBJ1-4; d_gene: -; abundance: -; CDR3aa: CASRTDRSEKLFF; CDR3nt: TGTGCCAGTAGAACGGACAGAAGTGAAAAACTGTTTTTT
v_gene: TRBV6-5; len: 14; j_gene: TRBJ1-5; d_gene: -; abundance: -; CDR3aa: CASSPGQTGQPQHF; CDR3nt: TGTGCCAGCAGCCCCGGACAGACGGGCCAGCCCCAGCATTTT
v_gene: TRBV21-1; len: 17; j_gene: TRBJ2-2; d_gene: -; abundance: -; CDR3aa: CASSKESRGRNTGELFF; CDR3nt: TGTGCCAGCAGCAAAGAATCCAGGGGGCGAAACACCGGGGAGCTGTTTTTT
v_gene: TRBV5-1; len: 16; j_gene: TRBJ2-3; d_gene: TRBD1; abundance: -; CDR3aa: CASSPTGQGALDTQYF; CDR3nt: TGCGCCAGCAGCCCGACCGGACAGGGGGCGCTTGATACGCAGTATTTT
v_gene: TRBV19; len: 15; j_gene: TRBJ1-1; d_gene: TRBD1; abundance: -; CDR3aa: CASKPTGRLNTEAFF; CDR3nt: TGTGCCAGCAAGCCGACAGGGCGGCTGAACACTGAAGCTTTCTTT
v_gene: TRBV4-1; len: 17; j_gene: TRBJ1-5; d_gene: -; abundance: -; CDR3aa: CASSQEVWGLLNQPQHF; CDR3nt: TGCGCCAGCAGCCAAGAGGTCTGGGGACTCCTCAATCAGCCCCAGCATTTT
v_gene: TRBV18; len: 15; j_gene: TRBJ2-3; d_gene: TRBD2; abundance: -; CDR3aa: CASSLLAGATDTQYF; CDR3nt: TGTGCCAGCTCATTGCTAGCGGGGGCCACAGATACGCAGTATTTT
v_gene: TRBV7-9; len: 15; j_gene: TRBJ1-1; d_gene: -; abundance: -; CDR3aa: CASSPSAPLNTEAFF; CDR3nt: TGTGCCAGCAGCCCATCAGCGCCCCTGAACACTGAAGCTTTCTTT
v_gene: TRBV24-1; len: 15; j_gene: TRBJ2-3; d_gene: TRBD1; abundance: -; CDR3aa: CATSDTRQGTDTQYF; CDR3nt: TGTGCCACCAGTGACACGCGACAGGGTACAGATACGCAGTATTTT
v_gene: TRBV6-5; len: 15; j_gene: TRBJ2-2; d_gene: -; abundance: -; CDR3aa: CASSWGSANTGELFF; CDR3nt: TGTGCCAGCAGCTGGGGCAGCGCGAACACCGGGGAGCTGTTTTTT
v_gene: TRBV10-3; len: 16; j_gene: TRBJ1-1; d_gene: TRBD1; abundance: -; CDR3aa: CAIRPDRAQLNTEAFF; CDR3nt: TGTGCCATCAGACCTGACAGGGCGCAACTGAACACTGAAGCTTTCTTT
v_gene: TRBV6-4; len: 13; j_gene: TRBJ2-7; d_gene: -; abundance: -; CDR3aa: CASSGGGCYEQYF; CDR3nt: TGTGCCAGCAGTGGTGGAGGGTGCTACGAGCAGTACTTC
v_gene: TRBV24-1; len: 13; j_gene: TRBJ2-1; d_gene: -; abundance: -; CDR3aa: CATSSPPLGEQFF; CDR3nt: TGTGCCACCAGCTCCCCCCCCCTCGGTGAGCAGTTCTTC